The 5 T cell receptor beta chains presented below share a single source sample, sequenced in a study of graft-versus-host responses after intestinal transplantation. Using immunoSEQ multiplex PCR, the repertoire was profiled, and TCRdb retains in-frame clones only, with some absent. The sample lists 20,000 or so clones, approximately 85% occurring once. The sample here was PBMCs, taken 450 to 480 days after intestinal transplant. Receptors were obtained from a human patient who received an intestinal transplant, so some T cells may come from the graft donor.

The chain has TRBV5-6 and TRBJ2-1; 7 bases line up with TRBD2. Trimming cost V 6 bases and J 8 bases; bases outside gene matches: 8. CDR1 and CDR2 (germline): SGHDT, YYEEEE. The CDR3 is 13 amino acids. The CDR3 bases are TGTGCCAGCACCCTTGGGGGGGGATATGAGCAGTTCTTC. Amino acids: CASTLGGGYEQFF.

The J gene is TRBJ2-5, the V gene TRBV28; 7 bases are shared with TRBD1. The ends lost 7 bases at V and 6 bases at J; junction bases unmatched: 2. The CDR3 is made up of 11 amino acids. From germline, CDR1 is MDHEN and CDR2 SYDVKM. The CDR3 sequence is CASTDRKTQYF. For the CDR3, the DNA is TGTGCCAGCACGGACAGGAAGACCCAGTACTTC.

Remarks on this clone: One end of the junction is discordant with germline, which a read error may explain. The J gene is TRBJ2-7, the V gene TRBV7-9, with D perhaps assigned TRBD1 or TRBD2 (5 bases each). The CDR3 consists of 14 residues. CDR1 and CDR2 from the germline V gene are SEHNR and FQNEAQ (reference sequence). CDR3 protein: CASSSDSRTPGEDF. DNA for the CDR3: TGTGCCAGCAGCTCTGACAGTAGGACTCCCGGCGAGGACTTC.

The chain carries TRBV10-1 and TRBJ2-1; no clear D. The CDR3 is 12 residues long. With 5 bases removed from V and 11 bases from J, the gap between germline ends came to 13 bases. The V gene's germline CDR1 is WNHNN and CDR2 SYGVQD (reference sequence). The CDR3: CASSTDLSQQFF. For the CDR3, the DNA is TGCGCCAGCAGTACCGACCTGAGCCAGCAGTTCTTC.

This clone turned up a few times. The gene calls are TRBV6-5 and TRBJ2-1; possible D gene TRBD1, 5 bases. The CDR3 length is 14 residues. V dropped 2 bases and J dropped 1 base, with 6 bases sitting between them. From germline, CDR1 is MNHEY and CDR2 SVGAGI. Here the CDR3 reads CASSYGASYNEQFF. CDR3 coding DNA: TGTGCCAGCAGTTACGGGGCTTCCTACAATGAGCAGTTCTTC.